This TCR beta chain derives from a study of CD8 T cells in ankylosing spondylitis. The V gene lost 10 bases and the J gene lost 2 bases, with 15 bases spanning the gap. This CDR3 comprises 15 residues. TCRdb re-called the 5' RACE reads through MiXCR, storing one row per CDR3 protein. The sample consists of a few hundred thousand distinct CDR3 sequences, less than 25% of them appearing once. This clonotype was observed a handful of times. Its antigen is as yet unknown. Study outcomes and limitations: Roughly eight highly homologous variants made up a TCR beta motif that seemed to typify ankylosing spondylitis blood. As reported, disease-linked clones showed significant enrichment in matched ankylosing spondylitis synovial fluid. In synovial fluid and blood from reactive arthritis, some motif variants were previously reported.

The receptor comes from a female donor with ankylosing spondylitis or in good health (not recorded which). The chain links TRBV12-3 or TRBV12-4 to TRBJ2-6; perhaps TRBD2 as D (7 bases). Sample: blood, either unsorted or a sorted T cell fraction (not recorded which). CDR3 coding DNA: TGTGCCACCGGGGGGACAACTACTGGGGCCAACGTCCTGACTTTC. Its protein product is CATGGTTTGANVLTF.